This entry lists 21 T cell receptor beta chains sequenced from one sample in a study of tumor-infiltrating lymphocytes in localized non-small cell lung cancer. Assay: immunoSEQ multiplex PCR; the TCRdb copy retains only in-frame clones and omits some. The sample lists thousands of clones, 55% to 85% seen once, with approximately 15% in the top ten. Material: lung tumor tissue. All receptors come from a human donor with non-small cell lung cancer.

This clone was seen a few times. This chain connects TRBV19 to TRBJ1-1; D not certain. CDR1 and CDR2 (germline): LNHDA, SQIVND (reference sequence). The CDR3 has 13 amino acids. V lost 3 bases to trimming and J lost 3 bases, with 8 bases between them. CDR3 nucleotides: TGTGCCAGTAGTATGCAGGAGCACACTGAAGCTTTCTTT. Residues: CASSMQEHTEAFF.

The CDR3 DNA follows: TGCGCCAGCAGCTCGGGACAGGGGGTAGTCACCTTC. Translating gives CASSSGQGVVTF. This rearrangement joins TRBV5-1 to TRBJ1-2; 11 nucleotides align to TRBD1. The CDR3 loop spans 12 amino acids. Germline-derived CDR1 and CDR2 are SGHRS and YFSETQ. V lost 3 bases, J lost 13 bases, and 5 bases stayed unmatched.

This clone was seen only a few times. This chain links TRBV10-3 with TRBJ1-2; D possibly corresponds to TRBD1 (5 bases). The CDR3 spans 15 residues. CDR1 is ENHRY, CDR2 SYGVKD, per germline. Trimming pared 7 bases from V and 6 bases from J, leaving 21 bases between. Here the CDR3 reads CAITQEGVSGNGYTF. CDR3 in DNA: TGTGCCATCACACAGGAAGGGGTTTCCGGGAATGGCTACACCTTC.

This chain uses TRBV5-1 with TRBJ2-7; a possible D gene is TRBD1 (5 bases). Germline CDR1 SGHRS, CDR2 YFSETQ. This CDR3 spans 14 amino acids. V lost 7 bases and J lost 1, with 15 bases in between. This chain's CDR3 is CASSRRGLSYEQYF. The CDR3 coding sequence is TGCGCCAGCTCCCGAAGGGGTTTATCCTACGAGCAGTACTTC. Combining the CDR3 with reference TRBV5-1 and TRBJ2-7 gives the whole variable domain KAGVTQTPRYLIKTRGQQVTLSCSPISGHRSVSWYQQTPGQGLQFLFEYFSETQRNKGNFPGRFSGRQFSNSRSEMNVSTLELGDSALYLCASSRRGLSYEQYFGPGTRLTVT.

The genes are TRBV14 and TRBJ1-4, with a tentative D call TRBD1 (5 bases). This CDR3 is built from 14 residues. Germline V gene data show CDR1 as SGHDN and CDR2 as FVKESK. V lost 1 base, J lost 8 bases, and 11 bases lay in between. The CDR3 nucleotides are TGTGCCAGCAGCCAAGTTGGGGGGGAGGAAAAACTGTTTTTT. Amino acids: CASSQVGGEEKLFF.

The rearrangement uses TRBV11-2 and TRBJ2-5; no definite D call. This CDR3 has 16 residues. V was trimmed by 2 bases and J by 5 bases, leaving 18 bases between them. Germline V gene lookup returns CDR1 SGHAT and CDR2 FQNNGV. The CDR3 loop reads CASSLRLSAMGETQYF. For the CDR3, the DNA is TGTGCCAGCAGCTTAAGGCTGTCGGCAATGGGTGAGACCCAGTACTTC.

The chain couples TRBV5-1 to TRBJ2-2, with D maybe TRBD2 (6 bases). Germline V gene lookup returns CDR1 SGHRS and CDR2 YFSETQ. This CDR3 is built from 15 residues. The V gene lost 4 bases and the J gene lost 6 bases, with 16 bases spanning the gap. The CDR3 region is CASSLDTGGAGELFF. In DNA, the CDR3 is TGCGCCAGCAGCCTCGACACCGGAGGGGCCGGGGAGCTGTTTTTT.

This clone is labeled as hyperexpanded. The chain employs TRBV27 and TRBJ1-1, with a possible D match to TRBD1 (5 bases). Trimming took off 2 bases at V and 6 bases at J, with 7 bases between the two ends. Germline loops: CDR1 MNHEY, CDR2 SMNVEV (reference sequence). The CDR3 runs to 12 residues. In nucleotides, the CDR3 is TGTGCCAGCAGTTTAGGGGGGGCTGAAGCTTTCTTT. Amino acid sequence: CASSLGGAEAFF.

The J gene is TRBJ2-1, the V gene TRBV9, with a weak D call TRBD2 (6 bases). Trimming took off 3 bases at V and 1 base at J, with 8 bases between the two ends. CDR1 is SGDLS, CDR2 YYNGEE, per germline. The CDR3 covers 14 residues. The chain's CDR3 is CASSGGLSYNEQFF. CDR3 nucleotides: TGTGCCAGCAGCGGGGGACTTTCCTACAATGAGCAGTTCTTC.

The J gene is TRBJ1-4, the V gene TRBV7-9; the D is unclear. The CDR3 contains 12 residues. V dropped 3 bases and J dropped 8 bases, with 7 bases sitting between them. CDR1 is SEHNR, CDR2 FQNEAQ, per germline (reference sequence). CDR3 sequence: CASSLVKEKLFF. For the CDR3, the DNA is TGTGCCAGCAGCTTGGTCAAGGAAAAACTGTTTTTT.

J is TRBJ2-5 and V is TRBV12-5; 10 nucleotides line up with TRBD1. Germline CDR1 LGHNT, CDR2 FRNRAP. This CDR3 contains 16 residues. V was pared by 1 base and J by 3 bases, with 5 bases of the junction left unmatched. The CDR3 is CASGLGMGQGKETQYF. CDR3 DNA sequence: TGTGCTAGTGGTTTGGGTATGGGACAGGGGAAAGAGACCCAGTACTTC.

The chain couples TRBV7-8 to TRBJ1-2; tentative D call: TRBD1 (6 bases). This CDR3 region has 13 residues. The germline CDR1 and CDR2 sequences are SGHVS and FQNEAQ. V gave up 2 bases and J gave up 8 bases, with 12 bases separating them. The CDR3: CASSLQGPWGYTF. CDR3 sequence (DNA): TGTGCCAGCAGCTTACAGGGGCCGTGGGGCTACACCTTC.

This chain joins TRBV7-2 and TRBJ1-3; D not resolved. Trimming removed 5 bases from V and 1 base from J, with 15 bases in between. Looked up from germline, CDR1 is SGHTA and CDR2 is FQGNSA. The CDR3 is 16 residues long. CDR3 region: CASSPGSGLSGNTIYF. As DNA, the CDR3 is TGTGCCAGCAGCCCGGGGTCAGGACTATCTGGAAACACCATATATTTT. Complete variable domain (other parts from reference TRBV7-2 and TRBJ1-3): GAGVSQSPSNKVTEKGKDVELRCDPISGHTALYWYRQSLGQGLEFLIYFQGNSAPDKSGLPSDRFSAERTGGSVSTLTIQRTQQEDSAVYLCASSPGSGLSGNTIYFGEGSWLTVV.

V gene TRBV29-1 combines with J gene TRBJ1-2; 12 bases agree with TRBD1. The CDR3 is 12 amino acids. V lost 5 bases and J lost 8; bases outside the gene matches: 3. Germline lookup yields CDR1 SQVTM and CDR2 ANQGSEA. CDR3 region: CSVPGTGGGYTF. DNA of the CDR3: TGCAGCGTTCCCGGGACAGGGGGCGGCTACACCTTC. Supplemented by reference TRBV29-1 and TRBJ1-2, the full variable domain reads SAVISQKPSRDICQRGTSLTIQCQVDSQVTMMFWYRQQPGQSLTLIATANQGSEATYESGFVIDKFPISRPNLTFSTLTVSNMSPEDSSIYLCSVPGTGGGYTFGSGTRLTVV.

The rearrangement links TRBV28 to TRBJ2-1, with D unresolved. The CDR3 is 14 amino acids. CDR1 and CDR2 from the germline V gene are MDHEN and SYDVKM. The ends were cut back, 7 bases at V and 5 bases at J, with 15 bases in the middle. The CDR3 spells CASTKWGKDNEQFF. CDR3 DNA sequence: TGTGCCAGCACGAAATGGGGAAAGGACAATGAGCAGTTCTTC.

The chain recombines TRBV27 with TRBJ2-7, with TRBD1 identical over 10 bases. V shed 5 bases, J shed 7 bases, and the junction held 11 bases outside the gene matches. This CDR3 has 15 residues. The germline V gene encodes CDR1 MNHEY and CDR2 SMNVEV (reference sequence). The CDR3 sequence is CASSPSGTGAWEQYF. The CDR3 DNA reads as TGTGCCAGCAGTCCCTCCGGGACAGGGGCCTGGGAGCAGTACTTC.

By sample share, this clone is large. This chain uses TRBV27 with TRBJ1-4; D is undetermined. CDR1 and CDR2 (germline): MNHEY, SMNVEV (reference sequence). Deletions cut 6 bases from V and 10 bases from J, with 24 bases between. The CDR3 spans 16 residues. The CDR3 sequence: CASSSLELKAVGKLFF. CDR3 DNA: TGTGCCAGCAGCTCCCTGGAGCTCAAGGCGGTGGGAAAACTGTTTTTT. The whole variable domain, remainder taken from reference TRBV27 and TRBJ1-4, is EAQVTQNPRYLITVTGKKLTVTCSQNMNHEYMSWYRQDPGLGLRQIYYSMNVEVTDKGDVPEGYKVSRKEKRNFPLILESPSPNQTSLYFCASSSLELKAVGKLFFGSGTQLSVL.

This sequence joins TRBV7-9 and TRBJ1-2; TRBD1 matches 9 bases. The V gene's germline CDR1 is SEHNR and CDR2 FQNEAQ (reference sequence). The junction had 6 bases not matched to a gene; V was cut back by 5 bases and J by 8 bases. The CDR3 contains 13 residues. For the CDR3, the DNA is TGTGCCAGCAGCCCGACAGGGGGTGGAGGCTACACCTTC. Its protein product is CASSPTGGGGYTF.

CDR3 nucleotide sequence: TGTGCCTGGAGTGTACAGGCAGGGACGGGCGAGCAGTACTTC. Protein: CAWSVQAGTGEQYF. The chain is built from TRBV30 and TRBJ2-7, with D perhaps matching TRBD1 or TRBD2 (5 bases each). Germline CDR1 reads GTSNPN; CDR2 reads SVGIG (reference sequence). This CDR3 is 14 amino acids long. The V end was cut by 0 bases, the J end by 6 bases, with 15 bases between.

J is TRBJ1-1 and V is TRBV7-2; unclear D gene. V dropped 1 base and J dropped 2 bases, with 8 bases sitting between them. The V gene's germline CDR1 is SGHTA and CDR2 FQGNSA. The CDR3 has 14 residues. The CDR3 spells CASSLVPGNTEAFF. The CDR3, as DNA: TGTGCCAGCAGCTTAGTCCCGGGAAACACTGAAGCTTTCTTT. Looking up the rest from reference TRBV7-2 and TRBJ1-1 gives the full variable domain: GAGVSQSPSNKVTEKGKDVELRCDPISGHTALYWYRQSLGQGLEFLIYFQGNSAPDKSGLPSDRFSAERTGGSVSTLTIQRTQQEDSAVYLCASSLVPGNTEAFFGQGTRLTVV.

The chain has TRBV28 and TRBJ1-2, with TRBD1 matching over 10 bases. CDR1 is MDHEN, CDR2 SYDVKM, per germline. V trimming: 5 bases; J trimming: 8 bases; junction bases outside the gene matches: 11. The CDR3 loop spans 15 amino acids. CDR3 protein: CASSPTRDRGYGYTF. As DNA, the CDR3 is TGTGCCAGCAGTCCTACCCGGGACAGGGGATACGGCTACACCTTC.